The rows below give T cell receptor beta chains drawn from one sample of a study of T cell responses to AZD1222 COVID-19 vaccine. The repertoire was sequenced with immunoSEQ multiplex PCR; TCRdb's copy has only in-frame clones and lacks some. The table records about 78,000 clones, around 90% of them present only once. Sequenced here: peripheral blood, sampled on day 0 of MenACWY control vaccination. These receptors came from an adult in good health. The CDR3 runs from the conserved cysteine through the conserved F or W. D genes are given only for firm matches. Expanded clones get a size class; other rows say once, few or many, or leave the size out.

CDR3 DNA: TGTGCCAGCAGCGGCCGGGACAGGGGGCGACGGGACTATGGCTACACCTTC
CDR3 protein: CASSGRDRGRRDYGYTF
clone size: .
D gene: TRBD1
V gene: TRBV3-1/TRBV3-2
J gene: TRBJ1-2

CDR3 DNA: TGCAGTGCTAGTCAACTAGCTAATGAGCAGTTCTTC
CDR3 protein: CSASQLANEQFF
clone size: few
D gene: .
V gene: TRBV20-1
J gene: TRBJ2-1

CDR3 DNA: TGTGCCAGCAGTGAAGGTCGGGGTATGGATACGCAGTATTTT
CDR3 protein: CASSEGRGMDTQYF
clone size: .
D gene: .
V gene: TRBV6-1
J gene: TRBJ2-3

CDR3 DNA: TGTGCCAGCAGCTGGGAGACAGGGGTCTCCTACGAGCAGTACTTC
CDR3 protein: CASSWETGVSYEQYF
clone size: .
D gene: TRBD1
V gene: TRBV5-4
J gene: TRBJ2-7

CDR3 DNA: TGTGCCAGCAGCTTAGCGGGACAGTCCTACGAGCAGTACTTC
CDR3 protein: CASSLAGQSYEQYF
clone size: .
D gene: TRBD1
V gene: TRBV7-8
J gene: TRBJ2-7

CDR3 DNA: TGTGCCAGCAGCAAAGATAACAGAGCCTACGAGCAGTACTTC
CDR3 protein: CASSKDNRAYEQYF
clone size: .
D gene: .
V gene: TRBV21-1
J gene: TRBJ2-7

CDR3 DNA: TGCAGCGTGCAGACCGGGACAGGAGATCAGCCCCAGCATTTT
CDR3 protein: CSVQTGTGDQPQHF
clone size: once
D gene: TRBD1
V gene: TRBV29-1
J gene: TRBJ1-5

CDR3 DNA: TGCGCCAGCAGCTTGACAGGGACTAATGAAAAACTGTTTTTT
CDR3 protein: CASSLTGTNEKLFF
clone size: .
D gene: .
V gene: TRBV5-1
J gene: TRBJ1-4

CDR3 DNA: TGTGCCAGCAGCCTCCGGGACCAGGGCGATGAGCAGTTCTTC
CDR3 protein: CASSLRDQGDEQFF
clone size: .
D gene: .
V gene: TRBV11-3
J gene: TRBJ2-1

CDR3 DNA: TGTGCCAGCAGCTTGCCAGGGAGTAATGAAAAACTGTTTTTT
CDR3 protein: CASSLPGSNEKLFF
clone size: .
D gene: .
V gene: TRBV5-5
J gene: TRBJ1-4

CDR3 DNA: TGTGCCAGCAGCGCGGCTGTCCGGGACGGATCTAACTATGGCTACACCTTC
CDR3 protein: CASSAAVRDGSNYGYTF
clone size: .
D gene: .
V gene: TRBV7-2
J gene: TRBJ1-2

CDR3 DNA: TGCGCCAGCAGCTTTAACAGCCAAGAGACCCAGTACTTC
CDR3 protein: CASSFNSQETQYF
clone size: .
D gene: .
V gene: TRBV4-3
J gene: TRBJ2-5

CDR3 DNA: TGTGCCAGCAGCCAACGGACAGGGGAAAGCTATGGCTACACCTTC
CDR3 protein: CASSQRTGESYGYTF
clone size: .
D gene: TRBD1
V gene: TRBV3-1/TRBV3-2
J gene: TRBJ1-2

CDR3 DNA: TGTGCCAGCAGCTCAATCGGGCAGGTCCGCGAGCAGTACTTC
CDR3 protein: CASSSIGQVREQYF
clone size: .
D gene: .
V gene: TRBV11-3
J gene: TRBJ2-7

CDR3 DNA: TGTGCCAGCAGCTTAGCTGGGGCCAACGTCCTGACTTTC
CDR3 protein: CASSLAGANVLTF
clone size: .
D gene: .
V gene: TRBV7-3
J gene: TRBJ2-6

CDR3 DNA: TGCGCCAGCGGTAAACAGGGGTTTAGGGATGAAAAACTGTTTTTT
CDR3 protein: CASGKQGFRDEKLFF
clone size: .
D gene: TRBD1
V gene: TRBV23-1
J gene: TRBJ1-4

CDR3 DNA: TGTGCCAGCAGTTACTCCATCCTCAGTCGTGGCCCCAGCCAAGAGACCCAGTACTTC
CDR3 protein: CASSYSILSRGPSQETQYF
clone size: .
D gene: .
V gene: TRBV6-2/TRBV6-3
J gene: TRBJ2-5

CDR3 DNA: TGTGCCAGCAGCTCCCTCGTGTACACTGAAGCTTTCTTT
CDR3 protein: CASSSLVYTEAFF
clone size: .
D gene: .
V gene: TRBV27
J gene: TRBJ1-1

CDR3 DNA: TGTGCCAGCAGGAGGACAGCCATGAACACTGAAGCTTTCTTT
CDR3 protein: CASRRTAMNTEAFF
clone size: .
D gene: .
V gene: TRBV4-2
J gene: TRBJ1-1

CDR3 DNA: TGTGCTTCGGGACCTGAGCAGTTCTTC
CDR3 protein: CASGPEQFF
clone size: .
D gene: .
V gene: TRBV30
J gene: TRBJ2-1

CDR3 DNA: TGTGCCAGCAGTTTTAGCGGCCCTAACTATGGCTACACCTTC
CDR3 protein: CASSFSGPNYGYTF
clone size: .
D gene: .
V gene: TRBV27
J gene: TRBJ1-2

CDR3 DNA: TGTGCCTGGAGTACCGGGACAGGGTCCTACGAGCAGTACTTC
CDR3 protein: CAWSTGTGSYEQYF
clone size: .
D gene: TRBD1
V gene: TRBV30
J gene: TRBJ2-7

CDR3 DNA: TGTGCCAGCAGTTACCCCCGATCAAATAGCAATCAGCCCCAGCATTTT
CDR3 protein: CASSYPRSNSNQPQHF
clone size: .
D gene: .
V gene: TRBV6-2/TRBV6-3
J gene: TRBJ1-5

CDR3 DNA: TGTGCCAGCTCCCTAGTCGAGGTGAGCTCTGGAAACACCATATATTTT
CDR3 protein: CASSLVEVSSGNTIYF
clone size: .
D gene: .
V gene: TRBV18
J gene: TRBJ1-3

CDR3 DNA: TGTGCCAGCAGTTCTCCTCTGGGACTAGCGGGGGTAAACTCCTACAATGAGCAGTTCTTC
CDR3 protein: CASSSPLGLAGVNSYNEQFF
clone size: .
D gene: TRBD2
V gene: TRBV6-2/TRBV6-3
J gene: TRBJ2-1

CDR3 DNA: TGCGCCACCAGAAATAGTCAAGAGACCCAGTACTTC
CDR3 protein: CATRNSQETQYF
clone size: .
D gene: .
V gene: TRBV5-1
J gene: TRBJ2-5

CDR3 DNA: TGTGCCAGCTGGGGGGTAATGAACACTGAAGCTTTCTTT
CDR3 protein: CASWGVMNTEAFF
clone size: .
D gene: .
V gene: TRBV6-5
J gene: TRBJ1-1

CDR3 DNA: TGCGCCAGCAGCCCCCCGGGACATAACTATGGCTACACCTTC
CDR3 protein: CASSPPGHNYGYTF
clone size: .
D gene: .
V gene: TRBV5-1
J gene: TRBJ1-2

CDR3 DNA: TGTGCCAGCAGTGAGCAGCGCACCGGGGAGCTGTTTTTT
CDR3 protein: CASSEQRTGELFF
clone size: .
D gene: .
V gene: TRBV6-1
J gene: TRBJ2-2

CDR3 DNA: TGTGCCAGCAGGGATCTCAACTATGGCTACACCTTC
CDR3 protein: CASRDLNYGYTF
clone size: few
D gene: .
V gene: TRBV3-1/TRBV3-2
J gene: TRBJ1-2

CDR3 DNA: TGTGCCAGCAGCTTGAGTAGCCAAGAGACCCAGTACTTC
CDR3 protein: CASSLSSQETQYF
clone size: few
D gene: .
V gene: TRBV11-2
J gene: TRBJ2-5

CDR3 DNA: TGTGCCAGCAGGATCTTTGACAGGGAAGGGTCACCCCTCCACTTT
CDR3 protein: CASRIFDREGSPLHF
clone size: .
D gene: TRBD1
V gene: TRBV6-5
J gene: TRBJ1-6

CDR3 DNA: TGCAGCGTTGCGGTAGGTATTTACGAGCAGTACTTC
CDR3 protein: CSVAVGIYEQYF
clone size: .
D gene: .
V gene: TRBV29-1
J gene: TRBJ2-7

CDR3 DNA: TGCGCCAGCAGCCTGTCCGGGACTAGCGGCACAGATACGCAGTATTTT
CDR3 protein: CASSLSGTSGTDTQYF
clone size: .
D gene: TRBD2
V gene: TRBV4-3
J gene: TRBJ2-3

CDR3 DNA: TGTGCCAGCAGCCAATCACTGAGGAGCACTGAAGCTTTCTTT
CDR3 protein: CASSQSLRSTEAFF
clone size: .
D gene: .
V gene: TRBV14
J gene: TRBJ1-1

CDR3 DNA: TGTGCCTGGAGCCAATTCAGGATTAACTATGGCTACACCTTC
CDR3 protein: CAWSQFRINYGYTF
clone size: .
D gene: .
V gene: TRBV30
J gene: TRBJ1-2

CDR3 DNA: TGTGCCAGCAGTGGCAGGGTAACGGCACCCCTCCACTTT
CDR3 protein: CASSGRVTAPLHF
clone size: .
D gene: .
V gene: TRBV2
J gene: TRBJ1-6

CDR3 DNA: TGTGCCACCCGGACGGATGCGACTTCACCCCTCCACTTT
CDR3 protein: CATRTDATSPLHF
clone size: few
D gene: .
V gene: TRBV19
J gene: TRBJ1-6

CDR3 DNA: TGTGCCAGCGAAGGGCCGGGATATGGAAACACCATATATTTT
CDR3 protein: CASEGPGYGNTIYF
clone size: .
D gene: .
V gene: TRBV28
J gene: TRBJ1-3

CDR3 DNA: TGTGCCAGCAGGTCGGGGCTCCCCAATTCACCCCTCCACTTT
CDR3 protein: CASRSGLPNSPLHF
clone size: .
D gene: .
V gene: TRBV6-5
J gene: TRBJ1-6

CDR3 DNA: TGTGCCAGCAGCGGGACAGTGGGCAATCAGCCCCAGCATTTT
CDR3 protein: CASSGTVGNQPQHF
clone size: .
D gene: TRBD1
V gene: TRBV2
J gene: TRBJ1-5

CDR3 DNA: TGTGCCAGCAAGTCAGGGAGGAGCTCCTACAATGAGCAGTTCTTC
CDR3 protein: CASKSGRSSYNEQFF
clone size: .
D gene: .
V gene: TRBV27
J gene: TRBJ2-1

CDR3 DNA: TGTGCCAGCAGCCAATCGACAGGGCCAGGAAAACTGTTTTTT
CDR3 protein: CASSQSTGPGKLFF
clone size: .
D gene: TRBD1
V gene: TRBV7-8
J gene: TRBJ1-4

CDR3 DNA: TGCGCCAGCAGCTTGTATCGGCAGAACACTGAAGCTTTCTTT
CDR3 protein: CASSLYRQNTEAFF
clone size: .
D gene: .
V gene: TRBV5-1
J gene: TRBJ1-1

CDR3 DNA: TGTGCCAGCAGTCCTGAGCTTTGGATGAACATTCAGTACTTC
CDR3 protein: CASSPELWMNIQYF
clone size: .
D gene: .
V gene: TRBV6-4
J gene: TRBJ2-4

CDR3 DNA: TGTGCCAGCAGCATCCCGACAGGGTTTTACTACACCTTC
CDR3 protein: CASSIPTGFYYTF
clone size: .
D gene: TRBD1
V gene: TRBV11-2
J gene: TRBJ1-2

CDR3 DNA: TGTGCCAGCAGCCGGGACAGGGCCAACTATGGCTACACCTTC
CDR3 protein: CASSRDRANYGYTF
clone size: .
D gene: TRBD1
V gene: TRBV11-2
J gene: TRBJ1-2

CDR3 DNA: TGTGCCAGCAGCTTTTCACAGAAGTCCTACGAGCAGTACTTC
CDR3 protein: CASSFSQKSYEQYF
clone size: .
D gene: .
V gene: TRBV7-8
J gene: TRBJ2-7

CDR3 DNA: TGTGCCAGCAGCCAGGGACTGAATAATTCACCCCTCCACTTT
CDR3 protein: CASSQGLNNSPLHF
clone size: few
D gene: .
V gene: TRBV11-3
J gene: TRBJ1-6

CDR3 DNA: TGTGCCAGCAGTGGGGGTAGCGGGGCTAGCCATTACGAGCAGTACTTC
CDR3 protein: CASSGGSGASHYEQYF
clone size: .
D gene: TRBD2
V gene: TRBV6-1
J gene: TRBJ2-7